The sequence of this TCR beta chain was determined in a study of blood T cell repertoires in COVID-19. Study-level background: Samples came from the United States, Italy and Spain, spanning acute and convalescent COVID-19. T cells, B-cell-depleted T cells, or PBMCs provided the cDNA or gDNA that served as material.

CDR3 length equals 14 residues. Trimming pared 11 bases from V and 6 bases from J, leaving 21 bases between. Germline assignment: CDR1 LGHNA and CDR2 YNFKEQ. Original methodology: The authors estimated nucleated cell counts from reference gene primer amplification. TCRdb keeps only in-frame clones here, not all; method: immunoSEQ multiplex PCR. The V and J calls and the clone size are those of that table, but D and trimming were determined from the DNA. In the table there are approximately 40,000 clones, 88% of which are singletons. The V and J genes are TRBV4-2 and TRBJ2-3; D perhaps matches TRBD1 (5 bases). Material for sequencing was peripheral blood. The clonotype originates from a woman aged 70-85 years with acute or convalescent COVID-19. The CDR3 sequence: CASSGQSLGDTQYF. In nucleotides, the CDR3 is TGTGCCTCCTCAGGGCAGTCTCTTGGGGATACGCAGTATTTT.